Listed below are T cell receptor beta chains from one sample, sequenced in a study of OX40 agonist ivuxolimab in advanced cancers. Only in-frame clones appear in the TCRdb table, and some are missing; sequencing was by immunoSEQ multiplex PCR. The data hold around 40,000 clones, with under 90% observed a single time. Specimen: CD4+ or CD8+ T cells sorted from blood, collected in a trial of the OX40 agonist ivuxolimab. All receptors come from an adult with an advanced solid tumor such as melanoma, head and neck, liver or kidney cancer. Both conserved end residues are part of each CDR3. Each record gives: J gene, V gene, CDR3 length, CDR3 protein.

>TRBJ2-7|TRBV7-2|14
CASSLRAEPREQYF
>TRBJ2-1|TRBV5-1|14
CASNLASGLSEQFF
>TRBJ2-7|TRBV9|16
CASSPLGSGSLDEQYF
>TRBJ2-5|TRBV6-5|14
CASSSPTDRGTQYF
>TRBJ1-4|TRBV15|16
CATSRDEGTGNEKLFF
>TRBJ1-4|TRBV15|15
CATSRGGGTNEKLFF
>TRBJ2-7|TRBV11-2|15
CASSSRSRGLYEQYF
>TRBJ2-7|TRBV7-9|16
CASRLETSGDTYEQYF
>TRBJ1-1|TRBV30|13
CASWDREVPEAFF
>TRBJ2-1|TRBV5-1|17
CASSQTSGRPLGDEQFF